The TCR beta chain described here comes from a study of CD8+CD57+ T cells in acquired aplastic anemia. Study at large: DNA per sorted CD4+ or CD8+ sample ranged about 0.2 to 30 ug, averaging roughly 3.2 ug.

Those patients picked for sequencing had displayed CD8+CD57+ cell expansion on flow cytometry. The patients, all of them, had severe acquired aplastic anemia. Study-level findings and limits: Found in both controls and patients were around 31 CD8+ CDR3 sequences.

The CDR3 spans 15 amino acids, including both terminal residues. Germline CDR1 reads SNHLY; CDR2 reads FYNNEI. This clonotype has a single count. What it recognizes is unknown. The conserved closing phenylalanine or tryptophan is absent in this CDR3, likely reflecting a read error. The DNA is left out, because the CDR3 cannot be placed on it with certainty; the CDR3 is given as TCRdb lists it. Profiling that covered TCR beta VDJ and CDR3 relied on genomic DNA as its template. TCRdb re-derived calls from the reads in MiXCR, one entry per CDR3 protein. The sample consists of 200,000 to 300,000 distinct CDR3 sequences, 82% of them appearing once.

The clonotype comes from a human donor with aplastic anemia. The sample consisted of sorted CD4+, CD8+, or CD8+CD57+ T cells (not recorded which) from PBMCs. The V gene is TRBV2, the J gene TRBJ1-1; the table calls TRBD1, which could not be checked here. CDR3 sequence reads: CASSDAYRNHPQPFC.